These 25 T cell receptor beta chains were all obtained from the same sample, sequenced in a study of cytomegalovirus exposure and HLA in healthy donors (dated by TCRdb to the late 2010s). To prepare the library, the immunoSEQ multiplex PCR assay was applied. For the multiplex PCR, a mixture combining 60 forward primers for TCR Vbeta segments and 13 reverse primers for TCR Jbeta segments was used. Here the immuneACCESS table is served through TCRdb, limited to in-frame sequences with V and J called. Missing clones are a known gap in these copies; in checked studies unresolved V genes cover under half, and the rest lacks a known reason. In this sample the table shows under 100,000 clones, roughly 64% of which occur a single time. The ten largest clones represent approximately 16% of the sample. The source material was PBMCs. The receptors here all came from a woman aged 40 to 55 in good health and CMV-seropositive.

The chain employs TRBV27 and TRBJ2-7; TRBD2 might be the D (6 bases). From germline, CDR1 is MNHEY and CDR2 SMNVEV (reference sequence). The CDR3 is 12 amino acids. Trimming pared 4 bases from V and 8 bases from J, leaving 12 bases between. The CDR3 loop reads CASSSREYKQYF. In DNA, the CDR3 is TGTGCCAGCAGTTCCCGGGAGTATAAGCAGTACTTC.

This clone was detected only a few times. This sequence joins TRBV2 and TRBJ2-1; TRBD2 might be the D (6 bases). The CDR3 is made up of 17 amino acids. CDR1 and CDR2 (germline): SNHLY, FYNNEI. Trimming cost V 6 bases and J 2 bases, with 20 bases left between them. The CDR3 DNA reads TGTGCCAGCAGCCTTCCCCGGCTAGCGAGCCCCTACAATGAGCAGTTCTTC. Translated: CASSLPRLASPYNEQFF.

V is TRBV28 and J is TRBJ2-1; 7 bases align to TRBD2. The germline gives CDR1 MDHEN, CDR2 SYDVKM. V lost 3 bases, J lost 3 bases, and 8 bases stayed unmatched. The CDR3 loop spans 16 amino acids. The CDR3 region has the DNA TGTGCCAGCAGTTTTATAAGGCTAGCGGTCTACAATGAGCAGTTCTTC. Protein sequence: CASSFIRLAVYNEQFF.

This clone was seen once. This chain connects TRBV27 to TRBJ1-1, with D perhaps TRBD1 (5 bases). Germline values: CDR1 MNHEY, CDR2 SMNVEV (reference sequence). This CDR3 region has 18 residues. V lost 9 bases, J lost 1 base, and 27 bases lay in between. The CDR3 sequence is CARGGNSFREIRNTEAFF. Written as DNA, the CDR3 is TGTGCCAGGGGAGGGAACAGTTTCAGGGAAATTAGGAACACTGAAGCTTTCTTT.

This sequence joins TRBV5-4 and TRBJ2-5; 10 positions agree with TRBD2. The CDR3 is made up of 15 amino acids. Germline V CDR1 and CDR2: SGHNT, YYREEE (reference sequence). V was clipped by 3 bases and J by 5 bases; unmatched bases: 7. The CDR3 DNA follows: TGTGCCAGCAGCTCGGCTAGCGGGAGTGGGGAGACCCAGTACTTC. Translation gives CASSSASGSGETQYF.

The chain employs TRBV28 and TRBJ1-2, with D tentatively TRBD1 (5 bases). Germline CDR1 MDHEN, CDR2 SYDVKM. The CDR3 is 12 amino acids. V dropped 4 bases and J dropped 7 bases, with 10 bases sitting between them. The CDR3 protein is CASSSGLSGYTF. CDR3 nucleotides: TGTGCCAGCAGTTCAGGGTTGTCTGGCTACACCTTC.

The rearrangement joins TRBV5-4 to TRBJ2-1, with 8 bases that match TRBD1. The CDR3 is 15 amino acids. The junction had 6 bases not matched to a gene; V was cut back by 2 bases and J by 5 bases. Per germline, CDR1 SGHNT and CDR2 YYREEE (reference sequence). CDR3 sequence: CASSFWTGTNNEQFF. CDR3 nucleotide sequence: TGTGCCAGCAGCTTCTGGACAGGGACGAACAATGAGCAGTTCTTC. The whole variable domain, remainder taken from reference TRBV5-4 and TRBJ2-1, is ETGVTQSPTHLIKTRGQQVTLRCSSQSGHNTVSWYQQALGQGPQFIFQYYREEENGRGNFPPRFSGLQFPNYSSELNVNALELDDSALYLCASSFWTGTNNEQFFGPGTRLTVL.

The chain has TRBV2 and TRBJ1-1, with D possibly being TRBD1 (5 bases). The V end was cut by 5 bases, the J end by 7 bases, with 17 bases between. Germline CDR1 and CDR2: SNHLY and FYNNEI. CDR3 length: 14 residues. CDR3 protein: CASSYLEGLIEAFF. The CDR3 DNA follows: TGTGCCAGCAGTTACCTCGAGGGACTTATTGAAGCTTTCTTT.

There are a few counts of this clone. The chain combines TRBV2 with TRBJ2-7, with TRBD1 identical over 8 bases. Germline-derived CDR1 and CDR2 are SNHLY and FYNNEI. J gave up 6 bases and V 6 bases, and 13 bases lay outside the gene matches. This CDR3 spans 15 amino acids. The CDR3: CASRDRGTGRVEQYF. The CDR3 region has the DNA TGTGCCAGCAGAGACCGTGGGACAGGTCGGGTCGAGCAGTACTTC. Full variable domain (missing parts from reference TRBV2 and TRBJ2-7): EPEVTQTPSHQVTQMGQEVILRCVPISNHLYFYWYRQILGQKVEFLVSFYNNEISEKSEIFDDQFSVERPDGSNFTLKIRSTKLEDSAMYFCASRDRGTGRVEQYFGPGTRLTVT.

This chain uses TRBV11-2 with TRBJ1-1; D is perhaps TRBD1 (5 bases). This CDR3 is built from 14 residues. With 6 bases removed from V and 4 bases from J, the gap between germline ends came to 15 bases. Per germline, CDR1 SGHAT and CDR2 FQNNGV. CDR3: CASRSRGVSTEAFF. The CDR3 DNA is TGTGCCAGCAGGTCCCGGGGGGTGAGCACTGAAGCTTTCTTT.

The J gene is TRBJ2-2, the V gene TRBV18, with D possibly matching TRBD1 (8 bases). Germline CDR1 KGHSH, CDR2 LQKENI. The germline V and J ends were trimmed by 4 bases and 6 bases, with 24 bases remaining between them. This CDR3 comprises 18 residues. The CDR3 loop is CASSRTYDRQGRAGELFF. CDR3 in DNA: TGTGCCAGCTCACGTACCTACGATCGACAGGGGAGGGCCGGGGAGCTGTTTTTT.

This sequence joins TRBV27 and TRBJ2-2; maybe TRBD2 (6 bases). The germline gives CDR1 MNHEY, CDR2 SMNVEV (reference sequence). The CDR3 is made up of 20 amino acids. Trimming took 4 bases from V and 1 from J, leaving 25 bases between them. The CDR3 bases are TGTGCCAGCAGTTCCGGGGGTGTGCTAACCATCGAACAGAACACCGGGGAGCTGTTTTTT. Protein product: CASSSGGVLTIEQNTGELFF.

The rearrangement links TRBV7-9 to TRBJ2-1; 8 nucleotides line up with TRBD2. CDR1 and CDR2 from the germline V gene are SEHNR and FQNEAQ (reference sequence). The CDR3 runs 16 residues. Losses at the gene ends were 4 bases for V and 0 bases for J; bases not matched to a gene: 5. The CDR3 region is CASSYSGTLSYNEQFF. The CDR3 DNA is TGTGCCAGCAGCTATAGCGGGACCCTCTCCTACAATGAGCAGTTCTTC.

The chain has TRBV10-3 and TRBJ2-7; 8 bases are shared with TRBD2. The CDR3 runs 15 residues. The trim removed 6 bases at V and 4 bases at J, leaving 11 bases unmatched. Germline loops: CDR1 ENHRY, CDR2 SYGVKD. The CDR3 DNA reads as TGTGCCATCAGGGAATCACCGGGACTAGTATACGAGCAGTACTTC. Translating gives CAIRESPGLVYEQYF.

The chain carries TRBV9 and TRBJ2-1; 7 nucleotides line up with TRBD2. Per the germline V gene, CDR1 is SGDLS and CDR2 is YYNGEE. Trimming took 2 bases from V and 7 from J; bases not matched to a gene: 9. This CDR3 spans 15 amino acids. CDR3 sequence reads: CASSVSGGSENEQFF. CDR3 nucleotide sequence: TGTGCCAGCAGCGTGTCTGGCGGGAGTGAAAATGAGCAGTTCTTC.

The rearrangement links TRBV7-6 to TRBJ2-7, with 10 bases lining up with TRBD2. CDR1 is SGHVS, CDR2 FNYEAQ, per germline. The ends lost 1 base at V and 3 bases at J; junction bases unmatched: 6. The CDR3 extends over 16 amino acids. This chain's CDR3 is CASSLGSGRAGYEQYF. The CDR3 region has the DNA TGTGCCAGCAGCTTAGGAAGCGGGAGGGCCGGCTACGAGCAGTACTTC.

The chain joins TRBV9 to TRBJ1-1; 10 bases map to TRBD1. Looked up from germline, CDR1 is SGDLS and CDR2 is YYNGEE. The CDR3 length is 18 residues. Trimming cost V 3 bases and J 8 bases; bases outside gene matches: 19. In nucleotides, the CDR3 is TGTGCCAGCAGCGCCGGTCGTCCGACGAGGACAGGGGGTCTCGAAGCTTTCTTT. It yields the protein CASSAGRPTRTGGLEAFF.

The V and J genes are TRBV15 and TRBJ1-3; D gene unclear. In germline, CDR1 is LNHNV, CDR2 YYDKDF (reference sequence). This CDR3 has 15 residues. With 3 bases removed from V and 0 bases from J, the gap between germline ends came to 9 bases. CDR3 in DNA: TGTGCCACCAGCAGTCGGGTGAGCTCTGGAAACACCATATATTTT. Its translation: CATSSRVSSGNTIYF. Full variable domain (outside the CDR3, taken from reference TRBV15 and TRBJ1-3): DAMVIQNPRYQVTQFGKPVTLSCSQTLNHNVMYWYQQKSSQAPKLLFHYYDKDFNNEADTPDNFQSRRPNTSFCFLDIRSPGLGDTAMYLCATSSRVSSGNTIYFGEGSWLTVV.

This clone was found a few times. Here the CDR3 reads CASSRDFSETQYF. CDR3 in DNA: TGTGCCAGCAGCCGGGACTTCTCAGAGACCCAGTACTTC. The rearrangement uses TRBV2 and TRBJ2-5; TRBD2 might be the D (6 bases). The length of the CDR3 is 13 residues. Per the germline V gene, CDR1 is SNHLY and CDR2 is FYNNEI. V lost 6 bases to trimming and J lost 4 bases, with 12 bases between them.

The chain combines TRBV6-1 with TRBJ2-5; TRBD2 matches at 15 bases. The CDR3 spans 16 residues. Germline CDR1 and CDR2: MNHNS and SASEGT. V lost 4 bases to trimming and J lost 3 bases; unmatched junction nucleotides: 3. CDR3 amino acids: CASSAGLAGGEETQYF. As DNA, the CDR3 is TGTGCCAGCAGTGCAGGACTAGCGGGGGGGGAAGAGACCCAGTACTTC.

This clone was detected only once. CDR3 protein: CASSVGQGNGYTF. The CDR3, as DNA: TGTGCCAGCAGTGTAGGACAGGGGAATGGCTACACCTTC. V and J are TRBV25-1 and TRBJ1-2, with 9 bases identical to TRBD1. Germline V lookup: CDR1 MGHDK, CDR2 SYGVNS. The CDR3 length is 13 residues. Unmatched junction bases numbered 3, after V lost 4 bases and J lost 6 bases.

Here the CDR3 DNA reads TGTGCCATCAGTCCATGGACAGCCTCTGGAAACACCATATATTTT. This encodes CAISPWTASGNTIYF. The chain has TRBV10-3 and TRBJ1-3, with D tentatively TRBD1 (6 bases). The germline V gene encodes CDR1 ENHRY and CDR2 SYGVKD. The CDR3 totals 15 residues. V was shortened by 5 bases and J by 0 bases, with 11 bases between the two germline ends.

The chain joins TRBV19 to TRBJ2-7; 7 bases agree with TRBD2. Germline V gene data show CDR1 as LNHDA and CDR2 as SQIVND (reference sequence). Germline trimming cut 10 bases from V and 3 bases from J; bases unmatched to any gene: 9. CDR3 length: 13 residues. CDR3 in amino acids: CATSGRVLYEQYF. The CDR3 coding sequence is TGTGCCACCTCGGGGAGGGTTCTCTACGAGCAGTACTTC.

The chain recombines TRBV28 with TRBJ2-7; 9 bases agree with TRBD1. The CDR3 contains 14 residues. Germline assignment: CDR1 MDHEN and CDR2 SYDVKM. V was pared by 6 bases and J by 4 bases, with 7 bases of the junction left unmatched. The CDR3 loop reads CASSRTGDTYEQYF. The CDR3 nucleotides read TGTGCCAGCAGCCGGACAGGGGACACGTACGAGCAGTACTTC.

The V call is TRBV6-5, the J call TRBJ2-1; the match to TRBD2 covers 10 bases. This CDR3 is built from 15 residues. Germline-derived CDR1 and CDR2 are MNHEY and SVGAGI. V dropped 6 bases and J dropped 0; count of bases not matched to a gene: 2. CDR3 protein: CASRRTSGSYNEQFF. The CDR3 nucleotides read TGTGCCAGCAGAAGGACTAGCGGCTCCTACAATGAGCAGTTCTTC.